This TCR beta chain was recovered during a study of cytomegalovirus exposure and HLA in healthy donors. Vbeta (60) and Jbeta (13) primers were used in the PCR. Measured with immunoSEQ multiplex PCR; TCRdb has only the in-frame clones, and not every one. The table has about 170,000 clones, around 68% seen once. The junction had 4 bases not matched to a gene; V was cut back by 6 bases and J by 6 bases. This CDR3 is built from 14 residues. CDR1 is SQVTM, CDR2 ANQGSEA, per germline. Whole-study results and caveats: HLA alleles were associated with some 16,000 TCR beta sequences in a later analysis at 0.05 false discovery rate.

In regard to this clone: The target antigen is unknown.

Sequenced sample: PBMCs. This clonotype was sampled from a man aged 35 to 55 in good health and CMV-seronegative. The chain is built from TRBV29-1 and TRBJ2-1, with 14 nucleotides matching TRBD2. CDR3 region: CSVGTSGSINEQFF. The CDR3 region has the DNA TGCAGCGTAGGGACTAGCGGGAGTATCAATGAGCAGTTCTTC.